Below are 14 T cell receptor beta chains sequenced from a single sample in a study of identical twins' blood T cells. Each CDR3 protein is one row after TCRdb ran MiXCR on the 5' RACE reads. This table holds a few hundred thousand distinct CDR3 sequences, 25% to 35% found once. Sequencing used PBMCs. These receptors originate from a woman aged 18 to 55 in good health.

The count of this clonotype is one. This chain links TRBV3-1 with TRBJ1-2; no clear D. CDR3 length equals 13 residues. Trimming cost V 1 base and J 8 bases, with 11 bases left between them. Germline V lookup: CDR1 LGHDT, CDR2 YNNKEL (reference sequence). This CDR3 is CASSQVGRYGYTF. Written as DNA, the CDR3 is TGTGCCAGCAGCCAAGTGGGCAGGTACGGCTACACCTTC.

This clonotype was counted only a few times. DNA for the CDR3: TGCAGTGCTTACCCGGGGCAGCACCAAGAGACCCAGTACTTC. Protein product: CSAYPGQHQETQYF. The J gene is TRBJ2-5, the V gene TRBV20-1; TRBD1 or TRBD2 may be the D gene (5 bases each). The V gene's germline CDR1 is DFQATT and CDR2 SNEGSKA (reference sequence). The CDR3 extends over 14 amino acids. The ends were cut back, 5 bases at V and 0 bases at J, with 13 bases in the middle.

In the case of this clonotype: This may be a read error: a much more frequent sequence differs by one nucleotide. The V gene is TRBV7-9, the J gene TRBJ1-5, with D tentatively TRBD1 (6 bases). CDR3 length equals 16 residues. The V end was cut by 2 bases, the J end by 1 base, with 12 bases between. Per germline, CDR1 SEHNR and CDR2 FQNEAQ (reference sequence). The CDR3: CASSLSGELSNQPQHF. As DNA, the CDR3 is TGTGCCAGCAGCTTATCAGGGGAATTGAGCAATCAGCCCCAGCATTTT.

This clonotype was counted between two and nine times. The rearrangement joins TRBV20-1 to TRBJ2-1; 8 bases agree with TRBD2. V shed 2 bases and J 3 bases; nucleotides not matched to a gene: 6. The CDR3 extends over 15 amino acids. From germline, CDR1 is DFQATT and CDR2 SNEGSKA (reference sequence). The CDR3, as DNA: TGCAGTGCTAGACAGCTAGCGGGCTTCTACAATGAGCAGTTCTTC. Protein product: CSARQLAGFYNEQFF.

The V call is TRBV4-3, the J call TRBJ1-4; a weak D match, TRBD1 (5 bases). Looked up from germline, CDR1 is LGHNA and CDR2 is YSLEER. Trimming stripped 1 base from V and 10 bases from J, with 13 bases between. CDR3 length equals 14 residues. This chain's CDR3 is CASSQVSGSGKLFF. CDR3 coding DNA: TGCGCCAGCAGCCAAGTGTCAGGGAGTGGAAAACTGTTTTTT.

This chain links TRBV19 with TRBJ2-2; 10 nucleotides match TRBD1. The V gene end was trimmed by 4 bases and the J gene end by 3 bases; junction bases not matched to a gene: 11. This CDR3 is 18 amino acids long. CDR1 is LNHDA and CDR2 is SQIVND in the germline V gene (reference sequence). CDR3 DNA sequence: TGTGCCAGTAGTACAGGACAGGGGGACGGTTCCGACACCGGGGAGCTGTTTTTT. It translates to CASSTGQGDGSDTGELFF.

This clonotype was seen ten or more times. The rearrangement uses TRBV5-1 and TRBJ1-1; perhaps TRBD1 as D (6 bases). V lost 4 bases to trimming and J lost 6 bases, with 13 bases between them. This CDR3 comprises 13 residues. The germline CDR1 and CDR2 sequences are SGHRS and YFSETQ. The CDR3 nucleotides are TGCGCCAGCAGCAACCTGGCAGGGGCTGAAGCTTTCTTT. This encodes CASSNLAGAEAFF.

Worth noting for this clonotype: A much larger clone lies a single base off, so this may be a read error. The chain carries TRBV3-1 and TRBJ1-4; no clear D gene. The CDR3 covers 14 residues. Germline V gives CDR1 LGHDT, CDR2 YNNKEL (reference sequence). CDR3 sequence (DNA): TGTGTCAGCAGTCGATCCGCGTTTGACGAAAAACTGTTTTTT. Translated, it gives CVSSRSAFDEKLFF.

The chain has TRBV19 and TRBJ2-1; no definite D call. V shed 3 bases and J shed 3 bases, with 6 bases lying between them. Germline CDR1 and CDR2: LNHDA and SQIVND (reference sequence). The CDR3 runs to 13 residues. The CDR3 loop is CASSIRVYNEQFF. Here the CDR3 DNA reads TGTGCCAGTAGTATCCGGGTCTACAATGAGCAGTTCTTC.

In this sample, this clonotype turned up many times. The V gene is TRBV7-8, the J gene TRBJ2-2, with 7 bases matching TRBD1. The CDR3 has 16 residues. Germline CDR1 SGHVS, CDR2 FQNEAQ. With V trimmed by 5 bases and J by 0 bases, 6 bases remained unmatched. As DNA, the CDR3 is TGTGCCAGCAGCACGGGACAGATTGCGAACACCGGGGAGCTGTTTTTT. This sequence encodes CASSTGQIANTGELFF. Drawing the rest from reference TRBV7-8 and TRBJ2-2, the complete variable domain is GAGVSQSPRYKVAKRGQDVALRCDPISGHVSLFWYQQALGQGPEFLTYFQNEAQLDKSGLPSDRFFAERPEGSVSTLKIQRTQQEDSAVYLCASSTGQIANTGELFFGEGSRLTVL.

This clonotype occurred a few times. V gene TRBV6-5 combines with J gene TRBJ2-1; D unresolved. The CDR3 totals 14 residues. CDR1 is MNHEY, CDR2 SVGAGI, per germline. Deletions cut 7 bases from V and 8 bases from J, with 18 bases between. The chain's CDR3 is CASKRVPAAYEQFF. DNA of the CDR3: TGTGCCAGCAAAAGGGTCCCCGCAGCTTATGAGCAGTTCTTC.

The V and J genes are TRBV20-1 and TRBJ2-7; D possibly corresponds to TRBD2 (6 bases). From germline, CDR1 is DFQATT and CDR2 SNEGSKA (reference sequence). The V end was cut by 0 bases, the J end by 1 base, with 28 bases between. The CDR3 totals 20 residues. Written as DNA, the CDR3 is TGCAGTGCTAGAGATGAGGGACTCGGTGGGGCTTACAAACCTTCCTACGAGCAGTACTTC. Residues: CSARDEGLGGAYKPSYEQYF.

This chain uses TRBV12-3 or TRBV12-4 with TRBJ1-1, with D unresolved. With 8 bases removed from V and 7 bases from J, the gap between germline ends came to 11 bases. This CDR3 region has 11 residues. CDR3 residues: CASQSRGEAFF. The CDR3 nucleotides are TGTGCCAGCCAGTCCCGGGGTGAAGCTTTCTTT.

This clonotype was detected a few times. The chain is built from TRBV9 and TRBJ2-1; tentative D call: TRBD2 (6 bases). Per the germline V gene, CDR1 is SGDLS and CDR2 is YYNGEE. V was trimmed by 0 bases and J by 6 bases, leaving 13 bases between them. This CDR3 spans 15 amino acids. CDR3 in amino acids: CASSVDGGITNEQFF. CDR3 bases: TGTGCCAGCAGCGTAGACGGGGGTATTACCAATGAGCAGTTCTTC.